Below, 12 T cell receptor beta chains from the same sample are listed, as sequenced in a study of metastatic and nonmetastatic thyroid tumors. Each patient came to thyroid surgery without any prior treatment (of any kind). Using MiXCR, TCRdb reanalyzed the PCR reads. Here the sample spans 70,000 or so clones, approximately 15% being singletons. Material for sequencing was blood. Receptor source: a male donor with papillary thyroid cancer or a benign thyroid nodule (not recorded which). Some clones in this sample may be carry-over from other donors' samples.

A note on this clone: A much larger clone lies one base from this, so it may be a read error. The rearrangement joins TRBV3-1 to TRBJ2-5, with D perhaps TRBD2 (5 bases). The CDR3 covers 20 residues. The V end lost 4 bases, the J end lost 4 bases, and 31 bases lay between the germline ends. Germline V gene data show CDR1 as LGHDT and CDR2 as YNNKEL (reference sequence). The CDR3 region is CASSPSALLVEARVLETQYF. Written as DNA, the CDR3 is TGTGCCAGCAGCCCGTCAGCCTTATTAGTGGAGGCTAGGGTACTAGAGACCCAGTACTTC.

This clone was counted many times. The rearrangement joins TRBV19 to TRBJ1-2; TRBD1 matches 9 bases. V lost 6 bases to trimming and J lost 8 bases; unmatched junction nucleotides: 10. The CDR3 sequence is 14 residues long. The V gene's germline CDR1 is LNHDA and CDR2 SQIVND (reference sequence). The CDR3 loop reads CASSIQGAPGGYTF. DNA for the CDR3: TGTGCCAGTAGCATACAGGGGGCGCCGGGCGGCTACACCTTC.

This rearrangement joins TRBV9 to TRBJ2-1, with D maybe TRBD1 (5 bases). V was cut by 0 bases and J by 1 base, with 14 bases left in between. The germline V gene has CDR1 SGDLS and CDR2 YYNGEE. The CDR3 sequence is 17 residues long. CDR3 nucleotide sequence: TGTGCCAGCAGCGTAGGTTGGACACCCCTTTCCTACAATGAGCAGTTCTTC. Protein product: CASSVGWTPLSYNEQFF.

Ten or more counts support this clone. CDR3 in amino acids: CASSYSRGSGYTF. In DNA form, the CDR3 reads TGTGCCAGCAGTTACTCGAGGGGGTCTGGCTACACCTTC. The gene calls are TRBV6-5 and TRBJ1-2, with a tentative D call TRBD1 (6 bases). In germline, CDR1 is MNHEY, CDR2 SVGAGI. The V gene lost 0 bases and the J gene lost 7 bases, with 9 bases spanning the gap. CDR3 length: 13 amino acids.

This clone came up many times. The chain couples TRBV20-1 to TRBJ2-7; D is possibly TRBD2 (5 bases). This CDR3 has 16 amino acids. Trimming cost V 1 base and J 6 bases, with 22 bases left between them. Germline V gene lookup returns CDR1 DFQATT and CDR2 SNEGSKA (reference sequence). CDR3 amino acids: CSARALSVFRSGEQYV. CDR3 sequence (DNA): TGCAGTGCTAGAGCCCTTAGCGTTTTCCGCTCGGGCGAGCAGTACGTC.

This chain links TRBV6-1 with TRBJ2-1; 8 bases map to TRBD2. The CDR3 sequence is 16 residues long. The germline gives CDR1 MNHNS, CDR2 SASEGT. Trimming cost V 5 bases and J 3 bases; bases outside gene matches: 9. The CDR3 DNA reads as TGTGCCAGCAGTCCCTCCTCGGCGGGGGGCTACAATGAGCAGTTCTTC. Translating gives CASSPSSAGGYNEQFF.

In this sample, this clone turned up many times. This chain connects TRBV12-5 to TRBJ2-7, with 8 positions matching TRBD2. Germline CDR1 is LGHNT and CDR2 is FRNRAP. V lost 5 bases and J lost 6; bases outside the gene matches: 3. The CDR3 totals 12 residues. The CDR3 here is CASGRGGSEQYF. The DNA of the CDR3 is TGTGCTAGTGGTCGGGGGGGTAGCGAGCAGTACTTC.

The rearrangement joins TRBV12-3 or TRBV12-4 to TRBJ1-2, with a weak D call TRBD1 (5 bases). The CDR3 spans 13 residues. Trimming took off 6 bases at V and 5 bases at J, with 13 bases between the two ends. CDR3 in DNA: TGTGCCAGCAGCCCCGGGACTACGTATGGCTACACCTTC. This sequence encodes CASSPGTTYGYTF.

This clone was seen a handful of times. The chain joins TRBV27 to TRBJ2-7; 10 bases align to TRBD2. V shed 5 bases, J shed 0 bases, and the junction held 10 bases outside the gene matches. The CDR3 covers 17 residues. Germline V gene lookup returns CDR1 MNHEY and CDR2 SMNVEV (reference sequence). The CDR3 is CASSDGTSDLLSYEQYF. CDR3 DNA: TGTGCCAGCAGTGACGGGACTAGCGATCTTCTCTCCTACGAGCAGTACTTC.

In its sample, this clone was seen many times. The chain links TRBV5-1 to TRBJ1-3; possible D gene TRBD1, 5 bases. The CDR3 sequence is 14 residues long. V was cut by 4 bases and J by 3 bases, with 11 bases left in between. Germline values: CDR1 SGHRS, CDR2 YFSETQ. The CDR3 sequence: CASSEQGFGNTIYF. The CDR3 nucleotides are TGCGCCAGCAGCGAGCAGGGTTTTGGAAACACCATATATTTT.

Concerning this clone itself: With a much larger clone just one base away, this may be a read error. V and J are TRBV30 and TRBJ2-1, with TRBD2 identical over 10 bases. Trimming cost V 7 bases and J 5 bases; bases outside gene matches: 8. The CDR3 spans 14 residues. Germline CDR1 is GTSNPN and CDR2 is SVGIG (reference sequence). This CDR3 is CALTGTSANNEQFF. DNA for the CDR3: TGTGCCTTGACCGGGACTAGCGCCAACAATGAGCAGTTCTTC.

This clone was counted ten times or more. The chain carries TRBV7-2 and TRBJ2-6; D might be TRBD1 (6 bases). Trimming left V 1 base short and J 2 bases short, with 18 bases between. Per the germline V gene, CDR1 is SGHTA and CDR2 is FQGNSA. The CDR3 is 19 residues long. CDR3 sequence reads: CASSLGPGDAFPGANVLTF. CDR3 nucleotide sequence: TGTGCCAGCAGCTTAGGCCCAGGGGACGCTTTCCCTGGGGCCAACGTCCTGACTTTC.